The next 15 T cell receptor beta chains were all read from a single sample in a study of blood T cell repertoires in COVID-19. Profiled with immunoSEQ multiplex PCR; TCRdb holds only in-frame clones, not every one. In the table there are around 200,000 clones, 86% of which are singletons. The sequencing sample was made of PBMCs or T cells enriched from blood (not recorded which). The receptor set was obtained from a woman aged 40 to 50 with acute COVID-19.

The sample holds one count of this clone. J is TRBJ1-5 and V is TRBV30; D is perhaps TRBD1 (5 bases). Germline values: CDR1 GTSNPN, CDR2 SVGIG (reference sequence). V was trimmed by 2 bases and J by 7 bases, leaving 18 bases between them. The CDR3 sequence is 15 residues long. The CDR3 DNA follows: TGTGCCTGGAGTATGGGGACTTATCTTGACCAGCCCCAGCATTTT. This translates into CAWSMGTYLDQPQHF.

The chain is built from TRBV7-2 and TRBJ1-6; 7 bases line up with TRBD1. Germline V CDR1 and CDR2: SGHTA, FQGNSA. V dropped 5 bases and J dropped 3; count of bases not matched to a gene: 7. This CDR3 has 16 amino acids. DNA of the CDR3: TGTGCCAGCAGCAAGGAGGCAGGGGGCTATAATTCACCCCTCCACTTT. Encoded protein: CASSKEAGGYNSPLHF.

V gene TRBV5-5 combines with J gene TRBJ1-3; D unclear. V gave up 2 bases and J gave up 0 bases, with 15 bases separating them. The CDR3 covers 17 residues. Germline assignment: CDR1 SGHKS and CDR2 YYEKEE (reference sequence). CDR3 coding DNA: TGTGCCAGCAGCTTCGGAGGGAACGCCTACTCTGGAAACACCATATATTTT. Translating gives CASSFGGNAYSGNTIYF.

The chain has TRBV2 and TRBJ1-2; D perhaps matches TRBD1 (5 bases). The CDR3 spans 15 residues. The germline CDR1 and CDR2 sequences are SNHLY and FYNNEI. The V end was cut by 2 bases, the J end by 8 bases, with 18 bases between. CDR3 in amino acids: CASSEIRQPIWGYTF. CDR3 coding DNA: TGTGCCAGCAGTGAAATCAGACAGCCTATATGGGGCTACACCTTC.

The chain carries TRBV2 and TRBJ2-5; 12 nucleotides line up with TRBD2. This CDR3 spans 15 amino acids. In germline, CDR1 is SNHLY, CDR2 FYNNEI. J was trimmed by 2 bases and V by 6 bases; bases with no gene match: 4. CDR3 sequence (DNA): TGTGCCAGCAGAGACGGACTAGCGGGGCAAGAGACCCAGTACTTC. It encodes CASRDGLAGQETQYF.

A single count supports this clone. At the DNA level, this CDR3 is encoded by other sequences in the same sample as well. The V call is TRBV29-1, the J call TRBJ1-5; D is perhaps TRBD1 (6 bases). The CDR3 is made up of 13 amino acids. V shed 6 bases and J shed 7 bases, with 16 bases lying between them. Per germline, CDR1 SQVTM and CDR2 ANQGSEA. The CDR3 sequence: CSVVTGLGQPQHF. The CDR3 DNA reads TGCAGCGTCGTTACAGGGTTGGGCCAGCCCCAGCATTTT.

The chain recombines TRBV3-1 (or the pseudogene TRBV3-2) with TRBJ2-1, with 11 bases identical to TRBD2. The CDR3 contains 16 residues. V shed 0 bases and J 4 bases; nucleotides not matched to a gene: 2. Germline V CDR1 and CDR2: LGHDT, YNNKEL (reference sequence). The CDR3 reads CASSQDLAGGYNEQFF. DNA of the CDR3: TGTGCCAGCAGCCAAGATCTAGCGGGGGGTTACAATGAGCAGTTCTTC.

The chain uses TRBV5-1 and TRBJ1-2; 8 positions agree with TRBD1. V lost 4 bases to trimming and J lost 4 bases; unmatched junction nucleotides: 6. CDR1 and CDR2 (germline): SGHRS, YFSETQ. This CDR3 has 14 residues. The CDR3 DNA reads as TGCGCCAGCAGCGAAAACCAGGGGGCCTATGGCTACACCTTC. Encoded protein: CASSENQGAYGYTF.

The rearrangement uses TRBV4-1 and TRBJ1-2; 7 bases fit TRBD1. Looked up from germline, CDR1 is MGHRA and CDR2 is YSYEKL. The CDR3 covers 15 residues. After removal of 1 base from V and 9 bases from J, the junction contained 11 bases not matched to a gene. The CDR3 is CASSQGARQGKSYTF. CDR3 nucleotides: TGCGCCAGCAGCCAAGGAGCTCGACAGGGTAAGAGCTACACCTTC.

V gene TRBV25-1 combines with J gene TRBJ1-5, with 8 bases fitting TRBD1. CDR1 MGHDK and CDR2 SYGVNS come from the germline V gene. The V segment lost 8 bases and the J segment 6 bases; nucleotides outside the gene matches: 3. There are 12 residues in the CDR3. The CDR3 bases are TGTGCCAGCGGACAGGGTGTTCAGCCCCAGCATTTT. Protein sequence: CASGQGVQPQHF. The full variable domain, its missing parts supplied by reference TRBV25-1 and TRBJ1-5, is EADIYQTPRYLVIGTGKKITLECSQTMGHDKMYWYQQDPGMELHLIHYSYGVNSTEKGDLSSESTVSRIRTEHFPLTLESARPSHTSQYLCASGQGVQPQHFGDGTRLSIL.

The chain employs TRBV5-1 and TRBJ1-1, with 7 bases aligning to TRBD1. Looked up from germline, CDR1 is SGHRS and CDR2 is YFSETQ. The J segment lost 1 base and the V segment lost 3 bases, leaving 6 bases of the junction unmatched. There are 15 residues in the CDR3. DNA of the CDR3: TGCGCCAGCAGCTCCCGACAGGGCGGGAACACTGAAGCTTTCTTT. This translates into CASSSRQGGNTEAFF. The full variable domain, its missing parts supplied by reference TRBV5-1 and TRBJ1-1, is KAGVTQTPRYLIKTRGQQVTLSCSPISGHRSVSWYQQTPGQGLQFLFEYFSETQRNKGNFPGRFSGRQFSNSRSEMNVSTLELGDSALYLCASSSRQGGNTEAFFGQGTRLTVV.

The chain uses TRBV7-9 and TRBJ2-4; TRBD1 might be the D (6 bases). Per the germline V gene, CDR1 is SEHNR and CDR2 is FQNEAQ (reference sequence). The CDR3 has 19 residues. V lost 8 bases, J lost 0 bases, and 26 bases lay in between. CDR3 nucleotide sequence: TGTGCCAGCGTCGCCTTGGGAACCCACAGGGATGAAGCCAAAAACATTCAGTACTTC. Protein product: CASVALGTHRDEAKNIQYF.

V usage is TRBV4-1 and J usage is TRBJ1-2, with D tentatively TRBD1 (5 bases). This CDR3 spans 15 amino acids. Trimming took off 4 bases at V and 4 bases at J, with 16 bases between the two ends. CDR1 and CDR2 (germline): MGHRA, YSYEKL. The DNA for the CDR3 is TGCGCCAGCAGCCCTTTTATGCGGGGACTCTATGGCTACACCTTC. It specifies CASSPFMRGLYGYTF.

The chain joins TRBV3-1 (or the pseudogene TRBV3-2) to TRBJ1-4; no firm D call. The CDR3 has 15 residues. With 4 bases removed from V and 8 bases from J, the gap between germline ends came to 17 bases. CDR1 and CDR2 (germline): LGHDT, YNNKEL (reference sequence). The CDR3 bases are TGTGCCAGCAGCCCACCGGGAGCCCGAGGGGAAAAACTGTTTTTT. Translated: CASSPPGARGEKLFF.

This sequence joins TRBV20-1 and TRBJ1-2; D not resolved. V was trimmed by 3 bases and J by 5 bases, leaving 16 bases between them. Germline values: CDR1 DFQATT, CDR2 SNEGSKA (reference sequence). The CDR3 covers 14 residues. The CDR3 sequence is CSASGRMGRYGYTF. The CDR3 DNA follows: TGCAGTGCTAGTGGCCGGATGGGCCGATATGGCTACACCTTC.